These 27 T cell receptor beta chains share one sample of origin, sequenced in a study of T-cell memory formation after mild COVID-19. TCRdb fed the 5' RACE reads into MiXCR, producing one record per CDR3 protein. The sample yields under 250,000 distinct CDR3 sequences, roughly 10% seen once. The sample comprised PBMCs or a T cell subset sorted from them (not recorded which). All receptors come from a man aged 18 to 35 who had mild COVID-19 (a few samples of this study predate the infection). Cell type and time point are not known.

The rearrangement joins TRBV7-8 to TRBJ2-5, with D possibly matching TRBD1 (5 bases). The CDR3 has 14 residues. The germline CDR1 and CDR2 sequences are SGHVS and FQNEAQ. V was trimmed by 2 bases and J by 4 bases, leaving 11 bases between them. This CDR3 reads CASSLRPGLETQYF. The CDR3 nucleotides are TGTGCCAGCAGCTTAAGGCCAGGGCTAGAGACCCAGTACTTC.

This clonotype was seen at least ten times. The chain joins TRBV7-2 to TRBJ2-2, with D hard to call. The germline gives CDR1 SGHTA, CDR2 FQGNSA. The CDR3 is 15 residues long. V dropped 1 base and J dropped 6 bases, with 12 bases sitting between them. The CDR3 bases are TGTGCCAGCAGCTTAGGGAGCGCGGTCGCCGGGGAGCTGTTTTTT. Encoded protein: CASSLGSAVAGELFF.

V is TRBV9 and J is TRBJ2-5, with 10 nucleotides matching TRBD2. The germline gives CDR1 SGDLS, CDR2 YYNGEE. The ends lost 4 bases at V and 4 bases at J; junction bases unmatched: 7. The CDR3 has 15 residues. The CDR3 sequence is CASSFSGGPGETQYF. CDR3 in DNA: TGTGCCAGCAGCTTTAGCGGGGGGCCTGGAGAGACCCAGTACTTC.

This clonotype was seen only a few times. J is TRBJ2-7 and V is TRBV7-9; TRBD1 matches at 8 bases. Germline assignment: CDR1 SEHNR and CDR2 FQNEAQ (reference sequence). This CDR3 region has 17 residues. With V trimmed by 4 bases and J by 1 base, 12 bases remained unmatched. The CDR3 protein is CASSSEPGTGTSYEQYV. As DNA, the CDR3 is TGTGCCAGCAGCTCAGAACCGGGGACAGGAACATCCTACGAGCAGTACGTC.

This chain joins TRBV7-2 and TRBJ2-2; 11 bases match TRBD2. CDR1 SGHTA and CDR2 FQGNSA come from the germline V gene. The trim removed 6 bases at V and 5 bases at J, leaving 5 bases unmatched. This CDR3 comprises 15 residues. This CDR3 is CASRTLAGATGELFF. The CDR3 DNA sequence: TGTGCCAGCAGGACACTAGCGGGGGCAACCGGGGAGCTGTTTTTT.

The chain couples TRBV10-3 to TRBJ2-2; D is unresolved. This CDR3 spans 12 amino acids. Germline lookup yields CDR1 ENHRY and CDR2 SYGVKD. V lost 2 bases, J lost 7 bases, and 5 bases lay in between. As DNA, the CDR3 is TGTGCCATCAGTGAGAACGGCGGGGAGCTGTTTTTT. Its protein product is CAISENGGELFF.

This clonotype was observed many times. The gene calls are TRBV7-2 and TRBJ2-4; no definite D call. The germline V gene encodes CDR1 SGHTA and CDR2 FQGNSA. V was trimmed by 1 base and J by 12 bases, leaving 16 bases between them. This CDR3 comprises 14 residues. The CDR3: CASSLVAAQWDQYF. CDR3 sequence (DNA): TGTGCCAGCAGCTTAGTCGCGGCCCAATGGGATCAGTACTTC.

This clonotype was picked up a small number of times. The CDR3 reads CASSSRTGGYTEAFF. In nucleotides, the CDR3 is TGTGCCAGCAGCTCTAGGACAGGGGGCTACACTGAAGCTTTCTTT. The chain combines TRBV11-1 with TRBJ1-1; 11 positions agree with TRBD1. This CDR3 is 15 amino acids long. With V trimmed by 4 bases and J by 3 bases, 4 bases remained unmatched. Germline V gene sequence: CDR1 SGHAT, CDR2 FQDESV (reference sequence).

This clonotype was seen more than once but under ten times. This chain links TRBV20-1 with TRBJ1-5; the D is unclear. This CDR3 has 12 amino acids. V was shortened by 3 bases and J by 3 bases, with 6 bases between the two germline ends. The germline V gene encodes CDR1 DFQATT and CDR2 SNEGSKA (reference sequence). The CDR3 region has the DNA TGCAGTGCTAGGCAGAACAATCAGCCCCAGCATTTT. Amino acid sequence: CSARQNNQPQHF.

In this sample, this clonotype turned up a few times. The chain couples TRBV6-5 to TRBJ2-2; D unclear. V shed 6 bases and J shed 6 bases, with 8 bases lying between them. Germline loops: CDR1 MNHEY, CDR2 SVGAGI. CDR3 length: 12 amino acids. The CDR3 sequence: CASSQRSGELFF. The CDR3 nucleotides are TGTGCCAGCAGCCAGCGATCCGGGGAGCTGTTTTTT.

The chain is built from TRBV20-1 and TRBJ1-5; possible D gene TRBD1, 6 bases. The ends were cut back, 0 bases at V and 7 bases at J, with 16 bases in the middle. CDR1 is DFQATT and CDR2 is SNEGSKA in the germline V gene (reference sequence). The CDR3 runs 15 residues. CDR3 residues: CSARDIMGGRQPQHF. CDR3 coding DNA: TGCAGTGCTAGAGATATTATGGGGGGGCGACAGCCCCAGCATTTT.

This chain links TRBV11-2 with TRBJ2-1; TRBD2 matches 8 bases. V lost 0 bases to trimming and J lost 9 bases; unmatched junction nucleotides: 10. CDR1 and CDR2 (germline): SGHAT, FQNNGV. The CDR3 is 16 residues long. CDR3 sequence: CASSLDWRGALGEQFF. CDR3 bases: TGTGCCAGCAGCTTAGATTGGCGGGGGGCTTTGGGTGAGCAGTTCTTC.

This clonotype was observed a few times. J is TRBJ2-5 and V is TRBV18; D uncertain. CDR1 is KGHSH and CDR2 is LQKENI in the germline V gene. Trimming took off 3 bases at V and 4 bases at J, with 12 bases between the two ends. The CDR3 totals 14 residues. The CDR3 loop reads CASSPSLPPETQYF. CDR3 coding DNA: TGTGCCAGCTCACCCTCACTACCCCCAGAGACCCAGTACTTC.

This clonotype was seen a handful of times. The CDR3 loop is CASSWGRGDTEAFF. The CDR3 coding sequence is TGTGCCAGCAGTTGGGGCCGAGGGGACACTGAAGCTTTCTTT. The chain links TRBV6-5 to TRBJ1-1, with D perhaps matching TRBD1 (5 bases). This CDR3 contains 14 residues. V lost 4 bases, J lost 3 bases, and 12 bases lay in between. Germline CDR1 and CDR2: MNHEY and SVGAGI.

This clonotype came up a few times. This rearrangement joins TRBV7-2 to TRBJ1-1, with D possibly matching TRBD1 (5 bases). V gave up 6 bases and J gave up 1 base, with 18 bases separating them. Looked up from germline, CDR1 is SGHTA and CDR2 is FQGNSA. The CDR3 contains 16 residues. The CDR3 nucleotides read TGTGCCAGCAGTGGGGCCCGGGGGGGAACGAACACTGAAGCTTTCTTT. Translated, it gives CASSGARGGTNTEAFF.

The chain links TRBV6-2 or TRBV6-3 to TRBJ2-1; possible D gene TRBD2, 5 bases. This CDR3 has 14 amino acids. V was trimmed by 0 bases and J by 9 bases, leaving 12 bases between them. Germline CDR1 and CDR2: MNHEY and SVGEGT. The CDR3 bases are TGTGCCAGCAGTTACTCGTGGGGAGAGAGTGAGCAGTTCTTC. Translation gives CASSYSWGESEQFF.

This clonotype was recorded a few times. The chain couples TRBV20-1 to TRBJ1-6; 7 positions match TRBD1. V lost 6 bases, J lost 6 bases, and 11 bases stayed unmatched. Germline CDR1 reads DFQATT; CDR2 reads SNEGSKA (reference sequence). The CDR3 covers 15 residues. CDR3: CSATSGTDANSPLHF. CDR3 DNA sequence: TGCAGTGCCACCTCTGGGACAGATGCTAATTCACCCCTCCACTTT.

V usage is TRBV9 and J usage is TRBJ2-3; a possible D gene is TRBD1 (6 bases). V shed 4 bases and J shed 7 bases, with 19 bases lying between them. CDR3 length: 15 residues. Looked up from germline, CDR1 is SGDLS and CDR2 is YYNGEE. In DNA, the CDR3 is TGTGCCAGCAGCCCAACCGGGACACCTACTAATACGCAGTATTTT. Translated: CASSPTGTPTNTQYF.

The chain couples TRBV7-2 to TRBJ1-6, with a possible D match to TRBD1 (6 bases). Between the trimmed V and J ends, which lost 5 bases and 8 bases, there was a span of 13 bases. This CDR3 spans 14 amino acids. Germline V lookup: CDR1 SGHTA, CDR2 FQGNSA. CDR3 in amino acids: CASSQRGADSPLHF. The CDR3 DNA reads as TGTGCCAGCAGCCAACGGGGGGCGGATTCACCCCTCCACTTT. Using reference TRBV7-2 and TRBJ1-6 for the parts outside the CDR3, the full variable domain is GAGVSQSPSNKVTEKGKDVELRCDPISGHTALYWYRQSLGQGLEFLIYFQGNSAPDKSGLPSDRFSAERTGGSVSTLTIQRTQQEDSAVYLCASSQRGADSPLHFGNGTRLTVT.

The rearrangement joins TRBV10-3 to TRBJ1-2, with D perhaps TRBD1 (5 bases). The germline V gene has CDR1 ENHRY and CDR2 SYGVKD. The germline V and J ends were trimmed by 0 bases and 7 bases, with 12 bases remaining between them. The CDR3 contains 14 residues. This CDR3 reads CAISESGRDSGYTF. The CDR3 DNA sequence: TGTGCCATCAGTGAGTCTGGAAGGGACTCTGGCTACACCTTC.

The rearrangement uses TRBV6-1 and TRBJ1-2; the match to TRBD1 covers 12 bases. V lost 3 bases and J lost 4; bases outside the gene matches: 0. This CDR3 is 14 amino acids long. Germline V gene data show CDR1 as MNHNS and CDR2 as SASEGT. CDR3 sequence: CASSEGQGAYGYTF. The CDR3 nucleotides read TGTGCCAGCAGTGAGGGACAGGGGGCCTATGGCTACACCTTC.

This rearrangement joins TRBV9 to TRBJ2-7; D possibly uses TRBD1 or TRBD2 (5 bases each). The CDR3 has 14 amino acids. Trimming left V 3 bases short and J 5 bases short, with 15 bases between. Germline V gene sequence: CDR1 SGDLS, CDR2 YYNGEE. CDR3 sequence: CASSATAANDEQYF. In nucleotides, the CDR3 is TGTGCCAGCAGCGCGACAGCGGCTAATGACGAGCAGTACTTC.

V and J are TRBV4-3 and TRBJ2-1; no clear D. The V gene's germline CDR1 is LGHNA and CDR2 YSLEER. The CDR3 loop spans 12 amino acids. V lost 1 base and J lost 6, with 4 bases in between. CDR3 nucleotide sequence: TGCGCCAGCAGCCAAGTTGCCAATGAGCAGTTCTTC. Amino acids: CASSQVANEQFF.

This chain joins TRBV28 and TRBJ1-5; D perhaps matches TRBD1 (6 bases). This CDR3 spans 14 amino acids. Germline CDR1 is MDHEN and CDR2 is SYDVKM. V dropped 5 bases and J dropped 5 bases, with 13 bases sitting between them. The CDR3 here is CASSHRQADQPQHF. CDR3 nucleotides: TGTGCCAGCAGTCACCGACAGGCAGATCAGCCCCAGCATTTT.

This clonotype was seen a few times. The rearrangement uses TRBV4-1 and TRBJ2-2, with D possibly TRBD1 on 6 matching bases. This CDR3 is built from 19 residues. V lost 0 bases and J lost 0, with 17 bases in between. Looked up from germline, CDR1 is MGHRA and CDR2 is YSYEKL. Here the CDR3 reads CASSQDRLVTGTNTGELFF. CDR3 coding DNA: TGCGCCAGCAGCCAAGATAGGCTGGTCACAGGGACGAACACCGGGGAGCTGTTTTTT.

This chain's CDR3 is CASSYYSGSRGGNEQFF. The CDR3 bases are TGTGCCAGCAGTTACTATAGCGGATCCCGTGGGGGCAATGAGCAGTTCTTC. V usage is TRBV6-5 and J usage is TRBJ2-1; weak D call: TRBD2 (6 bases). Germline assignment: CDR1 MNHEY and CDR2 SVGAGI. The CDR3 extends over 17 amino acids. V lost 1 base to trimming and J lost 6 bases, with 19 bases between them.

This clonotype was recorded at least ten times. This sequence joins TRBV7-2 and TRBJ2-1, with D hard to call. The CDR3 spans 15 residues. Per the germline V gene, CDR1 is SGHTA and CDR2 is FQGNSA. With 5 bases removed from V and 2 bases from J, the gap between germline ends came to 13 bases. CDR3 region: CASSTDWHPYNEQFF. In nucleotides, the CDR3 is TGTGCCAGCAGCACCGACTGGCACCCCTACAATGAGCAGTTCTTC.